The sequence of this TCR beta chain was determined in a study of vaccination and CD4 T cells after COVID-19. Turning to the study itself: The control cultures got either a CEFX pool, an HIV-1 Nef pool, or no peptide at all.

Concerning this clonotype: Antigen specificity is unknown.

V was pared by 6 bases and J by 2 bases, with 2 bases of the junction left unmatched. Germline V lookup: CDR1 MNHNS, CDR2 SASEGT. This CDR3 spans 13 amino acids. Treatment of the sample: roughly 10-day PBMC culture with coronavirus spike peptide pools or control peptides (ViraFEST assay). Cultured CD4+ T-cell DNA underwent Oncomine TCR Beta short-read sequencing. Extraction of genomic DNA was performed on cultured CD4+ T cells. TCRdb processed the PCR reads anew with MiXCR; each CDR3 protein has one entry. The table shows over 7,500 distinct CDR3 sequences, with roughly two thirds occurring only once.

Source material: CD4+ T cells from blood, cultured in vitro. This clonotype originated in a human donor who had recovered from COVID-19. The chain combines TRBV6-1 with TRBJ2-7; 9 nucleotides align to TRBD1. The chain's CDR3 is CASSRDRAYEQYF. In DNA form, the CDR3 reads TGTGCCAGCAGCCGGGACAGGGCCTACGAGCAGTACTTC.